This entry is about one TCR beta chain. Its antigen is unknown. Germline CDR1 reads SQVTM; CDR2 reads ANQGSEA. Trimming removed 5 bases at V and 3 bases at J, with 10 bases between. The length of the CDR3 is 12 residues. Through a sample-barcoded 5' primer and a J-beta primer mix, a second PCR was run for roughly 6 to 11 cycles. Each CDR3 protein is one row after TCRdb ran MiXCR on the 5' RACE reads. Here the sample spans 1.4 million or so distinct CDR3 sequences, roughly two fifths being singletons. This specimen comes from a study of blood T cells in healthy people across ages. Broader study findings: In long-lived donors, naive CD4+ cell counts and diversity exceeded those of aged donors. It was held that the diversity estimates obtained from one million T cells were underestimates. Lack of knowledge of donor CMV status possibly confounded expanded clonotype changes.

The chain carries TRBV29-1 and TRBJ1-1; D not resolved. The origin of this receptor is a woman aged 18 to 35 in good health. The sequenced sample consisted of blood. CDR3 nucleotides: TGCAGCGTTTTTTCCGGGGACACTGAAGCTTTCTTT. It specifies CSVFSGDTEAFF.